Described below is a single T cell receptor beta chain sequence and its context. The antigen it recognizes is unknown. It has no much larger one-base neighbor in the sample; base qualities were not kept. This record comes from a study of T cell responses to AZD1222 COVID-19 vaccine (TCRdb year 2021). About the full investigation: A total of 230 to 250 trial participants underwent TCR sequencing, of whom some 210 received two doses of AZD1222 and about 26 received two doses of the MenACWY control vaccine. Trial participants were enrolled into age subgroups of 18-55, 56-69 and 70-plus years, which contained about 160, 30 and 59 TCR-sequenced participants, respectively. What the research found in general, with its limitations: In the small 56-69-year group, the increase in depth fell short of significance, most likely because of low power. After two AZD1222 doses, spike-specific TCR breadth and depth were significantly higher than at day 0 and than in MenACWY recipients. The whole spike protein was spanned by vaccine-associated CD4 TCRs, and dominant responses were seen in regions 160-218 and 743-854. Participants were mostly white British and included more females than males, and it was suggested by the authors that clonal diversity may have been underestimated. Reportedly, almost half of the unique spike-specific TCRs recognized epitopes lying outside the regions that are mutated in the B.1.351 and B.1.1.7 variants. Because no samples from the day 14 peak response were available, repertoires could be characterized only after the peak T cell response. Conclusions about previously exposed vaccinees are limited, since just 5 to 7 AZD1222 recipients were seropositive for SARS-CoV-2 at baseline.

Taken with the paper, the label for time point translates to: about 28 days (+/-7) after the second vaccine dose. Because spike-specific TCR depth and breadth did not differ between the two schedules, AZD1222 recipients who got a second dose at roughly 4 weeks were pooled with those who got a second dose at roughly 12 weeks. Vaccinee samples came from UK trials COV001 and COV002, including a single-blind randomized controlled phase 2/3 trial of AZD1222 (ChAdOx1 nCoV-19) in healthy adults. Trial participant PBMC samples were collected at day 0 and day 28 after the second dose for TCRbeta chain sequencing. The CDR3, cysteine through phenylalanine, is 11 amino acids long. The entry retains the CDR3 DNA only, 33 bases that are in frame from base 1. V is shortened by 0 bases, J by 10 bases, and the region joining them spans 7 bases. CDR1 and CDR2 were assigned from the germline V gene as SQVTM and ANQGSEA.

The CDR3 regions of human TCRbeta chains were subjected to immunosequencing. Under the source paper's analysis protocol: Repertoire TCRs were matched against a reference library of SARS-CoV-2-specific TCRs generated with the MIRA antigen-specificity platform. Breadth was defined as the fraction of unique TCRs that were SARS-CoV-2-associated, and depth was defined as the fraction of total T cells that were SARS-CoV-2-associated. Using the MIRA data, each spike-specific TCR was mapped to the spike region that the TCR reacts to and placed in a CD4 or CD8 class. Log10-transformed breadth and depth values were compared by one-way ANOVA with Sidak's multiple comparisons tests. TCRdb provides this immuneACCESS table in a form limited to in-frame rearrangements. Some clones are lacking; in checked studies, under half of them reflect an unresolved V gene, and why the rest are absent is not known. V, J and clone size derive from that table, while D and trimming were established from the DNA sequence. The sample table lists 75,000 to 95,000 clones, under 95% of them with a count of one. About 30% of the sample rests with the top ten.

The clonotype originates from an adult who received the AZD1222 COVID-19 vaccine. Sample: peripheral blood, taken 28 days after the second AZD1222 dose. The V and J segments used are TRBV29-1 and TRBJ2-1, with no reliable assignment of the D segment. The DNA reads TGCAGCGTTGAAGAAGGACGGGAGCAGTTCTTC. This is translated as CSVEEGREQFF.